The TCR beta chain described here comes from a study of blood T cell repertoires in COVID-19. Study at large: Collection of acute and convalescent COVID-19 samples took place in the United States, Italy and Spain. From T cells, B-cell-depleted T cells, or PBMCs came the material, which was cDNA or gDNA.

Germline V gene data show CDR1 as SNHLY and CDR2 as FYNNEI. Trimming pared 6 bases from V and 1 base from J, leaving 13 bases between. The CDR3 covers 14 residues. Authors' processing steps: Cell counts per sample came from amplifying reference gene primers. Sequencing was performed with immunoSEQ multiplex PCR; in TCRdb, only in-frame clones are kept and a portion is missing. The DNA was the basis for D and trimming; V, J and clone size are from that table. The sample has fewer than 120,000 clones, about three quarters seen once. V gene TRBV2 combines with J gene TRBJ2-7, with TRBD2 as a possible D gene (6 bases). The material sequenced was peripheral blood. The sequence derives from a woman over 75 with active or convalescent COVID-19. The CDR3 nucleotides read TGTGCCAGCAGGGATATAGCGGATTCCTACGAGCAGTACTTC. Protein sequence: CASRDIADSYEQYF.